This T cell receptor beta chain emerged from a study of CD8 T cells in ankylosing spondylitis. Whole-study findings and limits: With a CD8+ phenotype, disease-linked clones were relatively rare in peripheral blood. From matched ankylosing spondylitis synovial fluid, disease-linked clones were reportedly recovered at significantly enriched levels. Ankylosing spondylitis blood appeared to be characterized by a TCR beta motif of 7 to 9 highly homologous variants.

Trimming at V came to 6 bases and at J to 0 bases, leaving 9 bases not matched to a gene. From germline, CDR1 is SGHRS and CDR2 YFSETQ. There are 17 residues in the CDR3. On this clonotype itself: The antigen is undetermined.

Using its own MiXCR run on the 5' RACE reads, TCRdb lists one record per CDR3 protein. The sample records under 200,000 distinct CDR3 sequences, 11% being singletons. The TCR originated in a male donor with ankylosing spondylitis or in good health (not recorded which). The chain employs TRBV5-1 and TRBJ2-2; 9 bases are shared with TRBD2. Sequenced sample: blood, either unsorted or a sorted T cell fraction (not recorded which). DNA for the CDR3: TGCGCCAGCACCCCGACTAGCGGCTTCGCGAACACCGGGGAGCTGTTTTTT. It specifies CASTPTSGFANTGELFF.